These 4 T cell receptor beta chains came from one sample sequenced in a study of cytomegalovirus exposure and HLA in healthy donors. The PCR made use of 60 Vbeta and 13 Jbeta primers. Profiled with immunoSEQ multiplex PCR; TCRdb holds only in-frame clones, not every one. The sample lists under 200,000 clones; around three quarters were seen once. Sequenced: PBMCs. Receptors originate from a man in his thirties or forties in good health and CMV-seronegative.

This sequence joins TRBV6-5 and TRBJ2-7; D remains unclear. Germline-derived CDR1 and CDR2 are MNHEY and SVGAGI. With 10 bases removed from V and 0 bases from J, the gap between germline ends came to 16 bases. This CDR3 comprises 14 residues. The CDR3 region has the DNA TGTGCCATGAAGGCGACAAGAAGCTCCTACGAGCAGTACTTC. Protein sequence: CAMKATRSSYEQYF.

The chain combines TRBV5-4 with TRBJ2-6; 10 nucleotides agree with TRBD1. Germline V gene data show CDR1 as SGHNT and CDR2 as YYREEE (reference sequence). Trimming took 2 bases from V and 4 from J; bases not matched to a gene: 6. This CDR3 has 17 amino acids. This CDR3 is CASSFGTGVVGANVLTF. CDR3 bases: TGTGCCAGCAGCTTTGGGACAGGGGTAGTCGGGGCCAACGTCCTGACTTTC.

This chain links TRBV30 with TRBJ2-7, with 7 nucleotides matching TRBD2. V was clipped by 0 bases and J by 2 bases; unmatched bases: 4. CDR3 size: 14 residues. The germline CDR1 and CDR2 sequences are GTSNPN and SVGIG (reference sequence). The CDR3 sequence is CAWSVLGGAYEQYF. In DNA form, the CDR3 reads TGTGCCTGGAGTGTACTGGGAGGGGCCTACGAGCAGTACTTC.

The chain uses TRBV6-1 and TRBJ2-5; TRBD1 agrees at 11 bases. Near its end, the DNA agrees better with TRBJ2-7, so the J call may be wrong. CDR1 and CDR2 (germline): MNHNS, SASEGT. This CDR3 spans 14 amino acids. CDR3 loop: CASSEGTGGYEQYF. The CDR3 region has the DNA TGTGCCAGCAGTGAGGGGACAGGGGGCTACGAGCAGTACTTC.